This is a list of T cell receptor beta chains from one sample in a study of molecular identifiers for immune sequencing clone quantification. TCRdb re-called the PCR reads through MiXCR, storing one row per CDR3 protein. The sample lists about 35,000 distinct CDR3 sequences, about 18% occurring once. Sequencing was done on a sample of naive CD8+ T cells from blood, with Jurkat cell RNA spiked in. The origin of the receptors is a human donor in good health. Some libraries in this study had Jurkat cell RNA spiked in. CDR3s include the opening cysteine and the closing phenylalanine or tryptophan. Fields, in order: J gene, clone size, V gene, D gene, CDR3 protein, CDR3 DNA. A D gene is named only where the DNA matches it firmly. A row's size may be missing; if present it is once, few, many or a size class.

>TRBJ2-7|medium-sized|TRBV29-1|.
CSVAGGGSYEQYF
TGCAGCGTCGCAGGGGGAGGCTCCTACGAGCAGTACTTC
>TRBJ1-1|.|TRBV3-1|.
CASSPREQLNTEASF
TGTGCCAGCAGCCCAAGAGAACAGTTGAACACTGAAGCTTCCTTT
>TRBJ2-5|many|TRBV13|.
CASTEDSKETQYF
TGTGCCAGCACGGAGGACAGTAAAGAGACCCAGTACTTC
>TRBJ2-3|many|TRBV6-2/TRBV6-3|.
CASSLSTDTQYF
TGTGCCAGCAGCCTAAGCACAGATACGCAGTATTTT
>TRBJ2-5|.|TRBV19|.
CASSIRGIAQDTQYF
TGTGCCAGCAGTATACGGGGGATCGCCCAAGACACCCAGTACTTT
>TRBJ1-1|many|TRBV6-5|TRBD1
CASRKGAYTEAFF
TGTGCCAGCAGAAAGGGGGCGTACACTGAAGCTTTCTTT
>TRBJ2-5|many|TRBV28|.
CASSLRELALETQYF
TGTGCCAGCAGTTTAAGAGAGTTAGCGTTAGAGACCCAGTACTTC
>TRBJ2-2|many|TRBV5-1|.
CASSPGRANTGELFF
TGCGCCAGCAGCCCCGGACGGGCGAACACCGGGGAGCTGTTTTTT
>TRBJ2-1|many|TRBV4-3|.
CASSQTPGEQFF
TGCGCCAGCAGCCAGACGCCGGGAGAGCAGTTCTTC
>TRBJ1-4|.|TRBV19|TRBD1
CASSRPTGASYEKLFF
TGTGCCAGTAGCCGACCGACAGGGGCTAGTTATGAAAAACTGTTTTTT
>TRBJ2-2|.|TRBV11-2|.
CASSLGPPTTGELFF
TGTGCCAGCAGCTTAGGTCCCCCAACAACCGGGGAGCTGTTTTTT
>TRBJ1-4|many|TRBV9|.
CASSVGGGTRNEKLFF
TGTGCCAGCAGCGTAGGGGGCGGGACACGGAATGAAAAACTGTTTTTT
>TRBJ2-4|.|TRBV29-1|TRBD1
CSAGPQGSTKNIQYF
TGCAGCGCAGGACCACAGGGGTCAACCAAAAACATTCAGTACTTC